A single sample gave rise to the 15 T cell receptor beta chains below, sequenced in a study of blood T cells in healthy people across ages. Together with a sample-barcoded 5' primer, a J-beta primer mix was included in a second PCR lasting about 6 to 11 cycles. TCRdb fed the 5' RACE reads into MiXCR, producing one record per CDR3 protein. The sample lists approximately 900,000 distinct CDR3 sequences, 29% seen once, with roughly 10% in the top ten. The same data also went into a second study, on T cells of mothers and their children.

The sample taken for sequencing was blood. These receptors were obtained from a woman in her 40s in good health.

The genes are TRBV20-1 and TRBJ2-5; 12 bases map to TRBD2. This CDR3 region has 15 residues. Unmatched junction bases numbered 4, after V lost 1 base and J lost 4 bases. Germline V gene lookup returns CDR1 DFQATT and CDR2 SNEGSKA (reference sequence). In DNA, the CDR3 is TGCAGTGCTAGAGGACTAGCGGGAGTGGGAGAGACCCAGTACTTC. Encoded protein: CSARGLAGVGETQYF.

The genes are TRBV6-5 and TRBJ1-5; D possibly corresponds to TRBD1 (5 bases). Germline V lookup: CDR1 MNHEY, CDR2 SVGAGI. V was clipped by 2 bases and J by 6 bases, with 11 bases between them. The CDR3 is 14 residues long. The CDR3 protein is CASSYVRAGQPQHF. The DNA of the CDR3 is TGTGCCAGCAGTTACGTCAGGGCAGGTCAGCCCCAGCATTTT.

CDR3 DNA sequence: TGCAGTGCTAGTAAGGGACAGGGGTTGTCCTACGAGCAGTACTTC. Translation: CSASKGQGLSYEQYF. The V and J genes are TRBV20-1 and TRBJ2-7; 10 nucleotides line up with TRBD1. Germline CDR1 DFQATT, CDR2 SNEGSKA (reference sequence). J lost 1 base, V lost 3 bases, and 6 bases had no gene match. The CDR3 spans 15 residues.

Only a few counts were recorded for this clonotype. The rearrangement links TRBV20-1 to TRBJ2-1, with D tentatively TRBD2 (6 bases). Germline CDR1 DFQATT, CDR2 SNEGSKA (reference sequence). This CDR3 is built from 13 residues. Trimming cost V 0 bases and J 15 bases, with 18 bases left between them. The CDR3 DNA sequence: TGCAGTGCTAGAGATGGCGGGGCCCTCAATGCGTTCTTC. It encodes CSARDGGALNAFF.

This chain links TRBV27 with TRBJ2-1; D possibly uses TRBD1 or TRBD2 (5 bases each). Looked up from germline, CDR1 is MNHEY and CDR2 is SMNVEV (reference sequence). V was trimmed by 4 bases and J by 1 base, leaving 17 bases between them. CDR3 size: 17 residues. The CDR3 sequence: CASSSSLVGESYNEQFF. The CDR3 DNA reads TGTGCCAGCAGTTCGAGTCTAGTAGGGGAGTCCTACAATGAGCAGTTCTTC.

This clonotype appeared a few times. The junction and the germline gene differ at one end; a read error may be behind it. The gene calls are TRBV5-1 and TRBJ1-4; no definite D call. This CDR3 region has 16 residues. Per the germline V gene, CDR1 is SGHRS and CDR2 is YFSETQ. The CDR3 nucleotides read TGCGCCAGCAGCTTGGGGGTTGTAACGACTAACGAAAAACTGTTTTTT. Residues: CASSLGVVTTNEKLFF. Drawing the rest from reference TRBV5-1 and TRBJ1-4, the complete variable domain is KAGVTQTPRYLIKTRGQQVTLSCSPISGHRSVSWYQQTPGQGLQFLFEYFSETQRNKGNFPGRFSGRQFSNSRSEMNVSTLELGDSALYLCASSLGVVTTNEKLFFGSGTQLSVL.

This clonotype was seen ten or more times. This chain uses TRBV5-5 with TRBJ2-6; no definite D call. V was pared by 1 base and J by 9 bases, with 5 bases between. Germline CDR1 is SGHKS and CDR2 is YYEKEE (reference sequence). This CDR3 has 12 residues. This CDR3 reads CASSLPDNVLTF. CDR3 DNA sequence: TGTGCCAGCAGCTTGCCTGACAACGTCCTGACTTTC.

The chain links TRBV11-2 to TRBJ1-2; TRBD1 agrees at 9 bases. The germline V gene has CDR1 SGHAT and CDR2 FQNNGV. There are 14 residues in the CDR3. The ends lost 1 base at V and 7 bases at J; junction bases unmatched: 4. The CDR3 DNA reads TGTGCCAGCAGCTTAGCGGGGACAGGGTCTGGCTACACCTTC. Residues: CASSLAGTGSGYTF.

This clonotype was detected ten times or more. V gene TRBV7-2 combines with J gene TRBJ2-1; 8 bases fit TRBD2. Looked up from germline, CDR1 is SGHTA and CDR2 is FQGNSA. With V trimmed by 5 bases and J by 5 bases, 14 bases remained unmatched. This CDR3 is built from 17 residues. DNA of the CDR3: TGTGCCAGCAGCCCCTTACCTCTGACTAGCGCCGACAATGAGCAGTTCTTC. Its translation is CASSPLPLTSADNEQFF.

The V gene is TRBV5-1, the J gene TRBJ2-3; 10 bases line up with TRBD2. Germline V lookup: CDR1 SGHRS, CDR2 YFSETQ. This CDR3 has 16 residues. Trimming at V came to 4 bases and at J to 0 bases, leaving 5 bases not matched to a gene. In DNA, the CDR3 is TGCGCCAGCAGCCCCGGACTAGCGGCTAGCACAGATACGCAGTATTTT. Amino acids: CASSPGLAASTDTQYF. The full variable domain, with the rest looked up from reference TRBV5-1 and TRBJ2-3, is KAGVTQTPRYLIKTRGQQVTLSCSPISGHRSVSWYQQTPGQGLQFLFEYFSETQRNKGNFPGRFSGRQFSNSRSEMNVSTLELGDSALYLCASSPGLAASTDTQYFGPGTRLTVL.

The chain is built from TRBV20-1 and TRBJ2-3; D is possibly TRBD1 (6 bases). CDR3 size: 15 residues. Germline-derived CDR1 and CDR2 are DFQATT and SNEGSKA (reference sequence). V was shortened by 3 bases and J by 2 bases, with 15 bases between the two germline ends. This CDR3 is CSASGLRDNTDTQYF. Here the CDR3 DNA reads TGCAGTGCTAGCGGATTACGGGACAACACAGATACGCAGTATTTT.

The count of this clonotype is one. V usage is TRBV10-1 and J usage is TRBJ2-3; 7 nucleotides align to TRBD2. This CDR3 spans 16 amino acids. Germline trimming cut 4 bases from V and 3 bases from J; bases unmatched to any gene: 10. Germline V gene lookup returns CDR1 WNHNN and CDR2 SYGVQD (reference sequence). CDR3: CASSVGLSGRTDTQYF. CDR3 coding DNA: TGCGCCAGCAGTGTAGGACTATCCGGGAGGACAGATACGCAGTATTTT.

This clonotype was seen a handful of times. One junction end does not reproduce the germline sequence, and a read error may be involved. This chain uses TRBV24-1 with TRBJ2-2; TRBD1 aligns across 7 bases. CDR1 and CDR2 (germline): KGHDR, SFDVKD. CDR3 size: 16 residues. For the CDR3, the DNA is TGTGCCACCAGTGCCCCGCATGACGCTGTACCAGGGGGGCTGTTTTTT. Translating it yields CATSAPHDAVPGGLFF.

This clonotype was seen a handful of times. The chain links TRBV7-9 to TRBJ2-3, with 11 positions matching TRBD2. The germline V gene has CDR1 SEHNR and CDR2 FQNEAQ (reference sequence). V lost 2 bases, J lost 7 bases, and 8 bases stayed unmatched. This CDR3 comprises 16 residues. The CDR3 reads CASSLSLAGGPYTQYF. The DNA of the CDR3 is TGTGCCAGCAGCTTAAGTCTAGCGGGGGGACCATATACGCAGTATTTT.

This clonotype is categorized as medium-sized. The V gene is TRBV29-1, the J gene TRBJ2-7; D unclear. The length of the CDR3 is 12 residues. Trimming removed 6 bases from V and 1 base from J, with 10 bases in between. The germline CDR1 and CDR2 sequences are SQVTM and ANQGSEA. CDR3 sequence: CSVEDGSYEQYF. In DNA, the CDR3 is TGCAGCGTCGAGGACGGTTCCTACGAGCAGTACTTC.